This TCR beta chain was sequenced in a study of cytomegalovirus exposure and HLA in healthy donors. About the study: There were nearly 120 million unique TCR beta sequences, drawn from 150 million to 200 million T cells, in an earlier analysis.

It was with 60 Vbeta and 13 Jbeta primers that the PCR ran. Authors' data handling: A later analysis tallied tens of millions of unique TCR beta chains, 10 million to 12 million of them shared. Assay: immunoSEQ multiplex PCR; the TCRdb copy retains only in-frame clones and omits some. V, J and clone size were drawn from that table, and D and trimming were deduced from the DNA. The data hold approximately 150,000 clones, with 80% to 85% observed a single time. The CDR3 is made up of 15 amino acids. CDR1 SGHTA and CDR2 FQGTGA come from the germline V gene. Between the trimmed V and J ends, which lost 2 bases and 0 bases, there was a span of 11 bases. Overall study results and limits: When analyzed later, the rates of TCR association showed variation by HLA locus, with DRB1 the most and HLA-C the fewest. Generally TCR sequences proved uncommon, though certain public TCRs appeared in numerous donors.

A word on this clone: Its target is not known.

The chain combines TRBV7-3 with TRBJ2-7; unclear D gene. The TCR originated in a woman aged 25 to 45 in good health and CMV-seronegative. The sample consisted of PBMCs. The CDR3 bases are TGTGCCAGCAGCTTAGAGCCTTCCTCCTCCTACGAGCAGTACTTC. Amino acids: CASSLEPSSSYEQYF.